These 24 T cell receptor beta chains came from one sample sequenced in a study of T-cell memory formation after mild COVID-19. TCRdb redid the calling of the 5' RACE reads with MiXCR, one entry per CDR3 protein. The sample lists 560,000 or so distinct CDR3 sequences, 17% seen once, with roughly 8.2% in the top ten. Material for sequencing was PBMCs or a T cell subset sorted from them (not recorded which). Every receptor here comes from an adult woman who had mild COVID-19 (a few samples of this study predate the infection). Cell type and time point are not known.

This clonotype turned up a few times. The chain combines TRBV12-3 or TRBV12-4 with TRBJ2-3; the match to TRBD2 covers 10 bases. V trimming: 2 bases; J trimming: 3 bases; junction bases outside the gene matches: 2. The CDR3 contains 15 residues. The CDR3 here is CASSLLAGATDTQYF. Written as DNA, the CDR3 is TGTGCCAGCAGTTTACTAGCGGGAGCTACAGATACGCAGTATTTT.

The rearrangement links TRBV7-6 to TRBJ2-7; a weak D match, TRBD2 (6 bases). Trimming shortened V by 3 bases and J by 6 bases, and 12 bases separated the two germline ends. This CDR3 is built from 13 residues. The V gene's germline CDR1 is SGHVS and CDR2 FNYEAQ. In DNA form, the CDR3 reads TGTGCCAGCAGCTTGGAGGGTCCGGGCGAGCAGTACTTC. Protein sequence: CASSLEGPGEQYF.

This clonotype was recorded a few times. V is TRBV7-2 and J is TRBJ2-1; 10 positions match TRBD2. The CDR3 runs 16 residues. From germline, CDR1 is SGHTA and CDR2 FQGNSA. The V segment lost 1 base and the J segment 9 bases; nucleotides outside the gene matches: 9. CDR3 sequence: CASSLVASGSRSEQFF. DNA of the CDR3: TGTGCCAGCAGCTTAGTCGCTAGCGGGAGTAGGAGTGAGCAGTTCTTC. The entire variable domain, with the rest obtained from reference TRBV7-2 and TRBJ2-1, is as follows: GAGVSQSPSNKVTEKGKDVELRCDPISGHTALYWYRQSLGQGLEFLIYFQGNSAPDKSGLPSDRFSAERTGGSVSTLTIQRTQQEDSAVYLCASSLVASGSRSEQFFGPGTRLTVL.

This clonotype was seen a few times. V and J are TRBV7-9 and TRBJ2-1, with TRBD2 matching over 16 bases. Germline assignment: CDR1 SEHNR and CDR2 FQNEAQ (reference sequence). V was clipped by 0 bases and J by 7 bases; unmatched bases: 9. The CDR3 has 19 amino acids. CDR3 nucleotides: TGTGCCAGCAGCTTAGCCTTGGGACTAGCGGGGGGGCTTAGAAATGAGCAGTTCTTC. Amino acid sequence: CASSLALGLAGGLRNEQFF. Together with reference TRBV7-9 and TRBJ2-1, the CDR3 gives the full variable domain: DTGVSQNPRHKITKRGQNVTFRCDPISEHNRLYWYRQTLGQGPEFLTYFQNEAQLEKSRLLSDRFSAERPKGSFSTLEIQRTEQGDSAMYLCASSLALGLAGGLRNEQFFGPGTRLTVL.

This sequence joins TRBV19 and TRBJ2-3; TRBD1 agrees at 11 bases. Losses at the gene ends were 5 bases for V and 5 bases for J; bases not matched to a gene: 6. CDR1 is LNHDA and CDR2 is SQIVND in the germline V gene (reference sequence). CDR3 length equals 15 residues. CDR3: CASSRTGGDGDTQYF. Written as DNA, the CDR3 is TGTGCCAGTAGTCGGACAGGGGGCGATGGAGATACGCAGTATTTT. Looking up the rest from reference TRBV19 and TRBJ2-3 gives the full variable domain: DGGITQSPKYLFRKEGQNVTLSCEQNLNHDAMYWYRQDPGQGLRLIYYSQIVNDFQKGDIAEGYSVSREKKESFPLTVTSAQKNPTAFYLCASSRTGGDGDTQYFGPGTRLTVL.

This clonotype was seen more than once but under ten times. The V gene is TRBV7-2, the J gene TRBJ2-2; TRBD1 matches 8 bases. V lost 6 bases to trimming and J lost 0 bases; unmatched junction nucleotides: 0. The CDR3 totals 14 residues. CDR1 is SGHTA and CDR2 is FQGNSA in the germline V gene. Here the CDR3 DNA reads TGTGCCAGCAGGGACAGGGCGAACACCGGGGAGCTGTTTTTT. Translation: CASRDRANTGELFF. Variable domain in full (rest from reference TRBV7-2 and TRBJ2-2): GAGVSQSPSNKVTEKGKDVELRCDPISGHTALYWYRQSLGQGLEFLIYFQGNSAPDKSGLPSDRFSAERTGGSVSTLTIQRTQQEDSAVYLCASRDRANTGELFFGEGSRLTVL.

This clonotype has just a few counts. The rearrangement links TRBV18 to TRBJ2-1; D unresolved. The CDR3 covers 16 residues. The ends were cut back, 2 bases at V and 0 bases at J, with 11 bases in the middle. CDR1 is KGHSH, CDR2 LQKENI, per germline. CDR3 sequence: CASSPARQSSYNEQFF. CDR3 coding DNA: TGTGCCAGCTCACCAGCTCGACAAAGCTCCTACAATGAGCAGTTCTTC.

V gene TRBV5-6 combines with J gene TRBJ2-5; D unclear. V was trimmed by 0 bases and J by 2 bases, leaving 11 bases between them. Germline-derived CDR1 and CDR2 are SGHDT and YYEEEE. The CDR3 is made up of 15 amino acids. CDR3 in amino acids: CASSLAMRYQETQYF. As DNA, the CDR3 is TGTGCCAGCAGCTTGGCGATGCGTTATCAAGAGACCCAGTACTTC.

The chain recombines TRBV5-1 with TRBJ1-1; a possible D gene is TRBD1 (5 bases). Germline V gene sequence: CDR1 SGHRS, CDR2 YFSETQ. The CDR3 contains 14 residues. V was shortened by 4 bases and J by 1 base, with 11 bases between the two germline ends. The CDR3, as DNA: TGCGCCAGCAGCGGGGCCGGGGCGAACACTGAAGCTTTCTTT. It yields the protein CASSGAGANTEAFF.

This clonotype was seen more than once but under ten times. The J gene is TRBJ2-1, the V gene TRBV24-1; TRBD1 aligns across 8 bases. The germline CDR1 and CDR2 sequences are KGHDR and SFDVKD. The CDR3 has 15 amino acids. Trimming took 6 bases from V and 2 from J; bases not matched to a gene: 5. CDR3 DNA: TGTGCCACCAGTAAGACAGGGGTTACCTACAATGAGCAGTTCTTC. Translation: CATSKTGVTYNEQFF.

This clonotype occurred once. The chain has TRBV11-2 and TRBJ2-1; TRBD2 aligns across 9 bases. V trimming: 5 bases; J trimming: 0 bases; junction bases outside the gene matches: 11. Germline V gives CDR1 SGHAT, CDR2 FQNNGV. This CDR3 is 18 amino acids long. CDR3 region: CASSPVAGGASSYNEQFF. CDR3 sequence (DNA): TGTGCCAGCAGCCCCGTGGCGGGGGGGGCGAGCTCCTACAATGAGCAGTTCTTC.

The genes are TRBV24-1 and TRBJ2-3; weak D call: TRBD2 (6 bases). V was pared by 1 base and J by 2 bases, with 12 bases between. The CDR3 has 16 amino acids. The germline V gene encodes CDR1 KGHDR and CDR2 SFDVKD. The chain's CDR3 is CATSDFGRGYTDTQYF. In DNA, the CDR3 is TGTGCCACCAGTGATTTCGGGCGGGGCTACACAGATACGCAGTATTTT.

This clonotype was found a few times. The CDR3 DNA is TGTGCCAGCAGTTTGACAGCCCTGAACACCGGGGAGCTGTTTTTT. This encodes CASSLTALNTGELFF. The rearrangement uses TRBV12-3 or TRBV12-4 and TRBJ2-2, with a possible D match to TRBD1 (5 bases). The CDR3 is made up of 15 amino acids. Trimming removed 3 bases from V and 1 base from J, with 9 bases in between.

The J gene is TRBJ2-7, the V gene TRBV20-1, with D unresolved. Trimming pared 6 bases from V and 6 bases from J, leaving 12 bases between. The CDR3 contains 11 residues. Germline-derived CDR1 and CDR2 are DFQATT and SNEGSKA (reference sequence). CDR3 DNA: TGCAGTGCCCAAAAGGAGTTCGAGCAGTACTTC. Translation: CSAQKEFEQYF.

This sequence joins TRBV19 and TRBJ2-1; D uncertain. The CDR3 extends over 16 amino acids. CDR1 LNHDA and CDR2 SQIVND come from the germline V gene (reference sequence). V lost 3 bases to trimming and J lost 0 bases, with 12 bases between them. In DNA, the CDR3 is TGTGCCAGTAGTATTCCGCAGGTTTCCTCCTACAATGAGCAGTTCTTC. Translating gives CASSIPQVSSYNEQFF.

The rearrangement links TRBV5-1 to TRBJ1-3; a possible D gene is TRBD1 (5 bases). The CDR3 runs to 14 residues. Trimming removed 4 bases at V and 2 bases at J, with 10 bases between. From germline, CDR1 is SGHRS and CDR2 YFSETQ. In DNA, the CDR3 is TGCGCCAGCAGCACCGACAGTACTGGAAACACCATATATTTT. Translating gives CASSTDSTGNTIYF.

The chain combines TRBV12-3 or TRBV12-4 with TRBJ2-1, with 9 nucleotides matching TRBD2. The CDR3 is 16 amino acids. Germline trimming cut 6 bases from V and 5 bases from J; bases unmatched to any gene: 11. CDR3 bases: TGTGCCAGCAGCCCTTTTAAAGCGGGGGGCAACAATGAGCAGTTCTTC. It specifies CASSPFKAGGNNEQFF.

The chain's CDR3 is CSAGDSGRANEQFF. The CDR3 coding sequence is TGCAGTGCGGGGGATAGCGGGAGGGCCAATGAGCAGTTCTTC. The rearrangement uses TRBV20-1 and TRBJ2-1, with 11 bases aligning to TRBD2. The V gene end was trimmed by 6 bases and the J gene end by 6 bases; junction bases not matched to a gene: 7. CDR1 is DFQATT and CDR2 is SNEGSKA in the germline V gene (reference sequence). This CDR3 comprises 14 residues.

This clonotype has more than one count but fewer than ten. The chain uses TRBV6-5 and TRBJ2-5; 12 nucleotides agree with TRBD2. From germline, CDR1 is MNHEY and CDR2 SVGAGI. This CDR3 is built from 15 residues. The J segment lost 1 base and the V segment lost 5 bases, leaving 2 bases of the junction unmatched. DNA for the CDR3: TGTGCCAGCAGTGGACTAGCGGGACTCCAAGAGACCCAGTACTTC. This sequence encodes CASSGLAGLQETQYF.

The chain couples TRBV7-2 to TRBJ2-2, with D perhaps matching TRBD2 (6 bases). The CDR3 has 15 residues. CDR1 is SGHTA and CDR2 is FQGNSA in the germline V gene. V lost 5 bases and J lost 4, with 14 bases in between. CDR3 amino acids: CASSPGTPVTGELFF. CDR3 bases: TGTGCCAGCAGCCCCGGGACTCCAGTCACCGGGGAGCTGTTTTTT.

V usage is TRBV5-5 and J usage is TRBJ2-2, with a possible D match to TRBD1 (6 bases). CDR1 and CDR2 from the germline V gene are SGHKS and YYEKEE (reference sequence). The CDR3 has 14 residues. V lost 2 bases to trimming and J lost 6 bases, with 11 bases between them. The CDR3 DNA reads TGTGCCAGCAGCTTACAGGGTTGGGCCGGGGAGCTGTTTTTT. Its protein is CASSLQGWAGELFF.

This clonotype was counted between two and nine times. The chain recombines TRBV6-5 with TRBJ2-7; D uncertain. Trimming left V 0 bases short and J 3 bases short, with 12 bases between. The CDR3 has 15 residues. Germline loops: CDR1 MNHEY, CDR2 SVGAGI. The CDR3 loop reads CASSYSVDPSYEQYF. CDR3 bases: TGTGCCAGCAGTTACTCGGTGGACCCCAGCTACGAGCAGTACTTC.

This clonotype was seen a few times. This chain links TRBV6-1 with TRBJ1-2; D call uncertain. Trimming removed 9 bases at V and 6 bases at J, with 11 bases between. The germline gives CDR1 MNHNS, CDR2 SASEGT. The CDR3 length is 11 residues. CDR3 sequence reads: CARDPKDGYTF. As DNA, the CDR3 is TGTGCCAGAGACCCCAAGGATGGCTACACCTTC.

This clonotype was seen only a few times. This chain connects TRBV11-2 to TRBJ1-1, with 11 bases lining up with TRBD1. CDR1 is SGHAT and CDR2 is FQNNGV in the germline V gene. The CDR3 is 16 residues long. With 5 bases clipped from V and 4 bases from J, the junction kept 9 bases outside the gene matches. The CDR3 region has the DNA TGTGCCAGCAGCGCCGGGACAGGGGGGACTGGCACTGAAGCTTTCTTT. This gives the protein CASSAGTGGTGTEAFF.